This TCR beta chain stems from a study of T cells after yellow fever vaccination. General study points: Few clonotypes appeared in both CD4 and CD8 compartments. FACS-sorted repertoires could contain abundant clonotypes contaminating from the bulk population.

With 5 bases removed from V and 6 bases from J, the gap between germline ends came to 8 bases. Germline V gene sequence: CDR1 SEHNR, CDR2 FQNEAQ (reference sequence). CDR3 size: 11 residues. TCRdb re-called the 5' RACE reads through MiXCR, storing one row per CDR3 protein. The sample shows roughly 160,000 distinct CDR3 sequences, roughly 9% of them seen only once. Notes on this clonotype: Antigen: not known.

The sequences come from CD8+ T cells sorted from PBMCs, collected 45 days after the yellow fever booster vaccination. The chain is built from TRBV7-9 and TRBJ2-7; D tentatively fits TRBD1 or TRBD2 (5 bases each). The origin of this receptor is a man between 18 and 29 years old who received the YFV17D yellow fever vaccine. CDR3: CASSEGREQYF. The DNA of the CDR3 is TGTGCCAGCAGCGAGGGACGCGAGCAGTACTTC. The full variable domain, completed using reference TRBV7-9 and TRBJ2-7, is DTGVSQNPRHKITKRGQNVTFRCDPISEHNRLYWYRQTLGQGPEFLTYFQNEAQLEKSRLLSDRFSAERPKGSFSTLEIQRTEQGDSAMYLCASSEGREQYFGPGTRLTVT.